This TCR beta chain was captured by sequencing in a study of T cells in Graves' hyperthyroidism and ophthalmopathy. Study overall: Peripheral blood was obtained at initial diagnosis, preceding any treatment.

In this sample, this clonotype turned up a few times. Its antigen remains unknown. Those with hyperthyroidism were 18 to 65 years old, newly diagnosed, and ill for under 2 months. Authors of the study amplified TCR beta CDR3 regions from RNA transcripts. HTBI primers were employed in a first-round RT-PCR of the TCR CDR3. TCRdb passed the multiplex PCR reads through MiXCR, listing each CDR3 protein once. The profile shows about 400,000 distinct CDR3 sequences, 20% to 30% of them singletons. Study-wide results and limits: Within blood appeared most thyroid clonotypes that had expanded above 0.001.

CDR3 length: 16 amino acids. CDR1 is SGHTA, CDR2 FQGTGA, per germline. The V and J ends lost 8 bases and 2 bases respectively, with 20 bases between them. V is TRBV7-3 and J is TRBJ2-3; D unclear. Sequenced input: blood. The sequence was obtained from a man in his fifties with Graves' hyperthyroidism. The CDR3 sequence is CASAPHTLLATDTQYF. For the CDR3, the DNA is TGTGCCAGCGCCCCTCATACTCTTCTGGCCACAGATACGCAGTATTTT.